The 9 T cell receptor beta chains below all came from one sample that was sequenced in a study of T cells in Graves' hyperthyroidism and ophthalmopathy. There were TCR beta CDR3 regions amplified from RNA transcripts. HTBI primers drove first-round RT-PCR of the TCR CDR3. From the multiplex PCR reads, TCRdb called clonotypes with MiXCR, one entry per CDR3 protein. The repertoire consists of about 400,000 distinct CDR3 sequences, with around 14% occurring once and the leading ten covering almost 8%. The source material was blood. The origin of the receptors is a woman in her late teens or twenties with Graves' hyperthyroidism.

This clonotype was picked up many times. This sequence joins TRBV7-9 and TRBJ1-2; 8 nucleotides line up with TRBD1. The CDR3 is made up of 14 amino acids. V was clipped by 6 bases and J by 8 bases; unmatched bases: 11. Germline CDR1 reads SEHNR; CDR2 reads FQNEAQ (reference sequence). CDR3 loop: CASSNHQGAHGYTF. In nucleotides, the CDR3 is TGTGCCAGCAGTAATCATCAGGGGGCGCACGGCTACACCTTC.

This clonotype was recorded a few times. This chain connects TRBV6-4 to TRBJ2-3, with a weak D call TRBD2 (6 bases). V was cut by 4 bases and J by 2 bases, with 10 bases left in between. The CDR3 is made up of 14 amino acids. CDR1 MRHNA and CDR2 SNTAGT come from the germline V gene. Here the CDR3 DNA reads TGTGCCAGCAGTGGCGGGGAGATCACAGATACGCAGTATTTT. This gives the protein CASSGGEITDTQYF.

The table lists this clonotype with many counts. The chain is built from TRBV29-1 and TRBJ2-2; D remains unclear. The germline V and J ends were trimmed by 6 bases and 6 bases, with 11 bases remaining between them. The CDR3 is 12 amino acids. CDR1 SQVTM and CDR2 ANQGSEA come from the germline V gene. In nucleotides, the CDR3 is TGCAGCGTCGGACGGCCCTCCGGGGAGCTGTTTTTT. Its translation: CSVGRPSGELFF.

This clonotype was detected ten times or more. This chain connects TRBV7-2 to TRBJ2-7; 12 nucleotides match TRBD2. J lost 0 bases, V lost 2 bases, and 8 bases had no gene match. This CDR3 comprises 18 residues. The germline V gene has CDR1 SGHTA and CDR2 FQGNSA. The CDR3 region is CASSLLGLAGPLSYEQYF. The CDR3 DNA reads as TGTGCCAGCAGCTTACTGGGACTAGCGGGCCCACTCTCCTACGAGCAGTACTTC. Full variable domain (remainder filled in from reference TRBV7-2 and TRBJ2-7): GAGVSQSPSNKVTEKGKDVELRCDPISGHTALYWYRQSLGQGLEFLIYFQGNSAPDKSGLPSDRFSAERTGGSVSTLTIQRTQQEDSAVYLCASSLLGLAGPLSYEQYFGPGTRLTVT.

This clonotype was found a few times. A read error may be the cause here, since a much bigger clone is one base away. The chain is built from TRBV12-3 or TRBV12-4 and TRBJ2-7; D is unresolved. This CDR3 has 12 residues. CDR3 coding DNA: TGTGTCAGCCGCCTTGCCTCCAACGAGCAGTACTTC. It specifies CVSRLASNEQYF.

This clonotype was counted many times. This chain uses TRBV28 with TRBJ2-3, with 8 bases matching TRBD1. The CDR3 consists of 15 residues. The germline gives CDR1 MDHEN, CDR2 SYDVKM. With 6 bases clipped from V and 2 bases from J, the junction kept 7 bases outside the gene matches. This CDR3 is CASRSGTGDTDTQYF. Written as DNA, the CDR3 is TGTGCCAGCAGGAGTGGGACAGGAGACACAGATACGCAGTATTTT.

This clonotype has a count of ten or more. The chain links TRBV7-2 to TRBJ2-7, with 10 bases fitting TRBD1. This CDR3 region has 15 residues. Germline assignment: CDR1 SGHTA and CDR2 FQGNSA. The V and J ends lost 6 bases and 5 bases, in that order; junction bases with no gene match: 10. The CDR3 loop reads CASSPRTGGRDEQYF. As DNA, the CDR3 is TGTGCCAGCAGTCCCCGGACAGGGGGGCGAGACGAGCAGTACTTC.

The table lists this clonotype with many counts. The V gene is TRBV12-3 or TRBV12-4, the J gene TRBJ2-1, with TRBD2 matching 9 bases. V gave up 5 bases and J gave up 5 bases; unmatched junction bases: 7. The CDR3 length is 15 residues. The CDR3 sequence is CASSNGLASNNEQFF. The CDR3 DNA reads TGTGCCAGCAGTAACGGACTAGCGTCCAACAATGAGCAGTTCTTC.

This clonotype was seen ten or more times. The rearrangement joins TRBV20-1 to TRBJ1-2; D gene ambiguous. The CDR3 consists of 11 residues. The V end was cut by 2 bases, the J end by 4 bases, with 5 bases between. CDR1 DFQATT and CDR2 SNEGSKA come from the germline V gene (reference sequence). CDR3 residues: CSARPGYGYTF. DNA of the CDR3: TGCAGTGCTAGACCAGGCTATGGCTACACCTTC.